This passage covers 27 T cell receptor beta chains from one sample sequenced in a study of regulatory T cells in long-lasting Graves disease. Time point noted: newly diagnosed GD, antithyroid drugs for less than 3 months. RNA isolated from PBMCs was used to make the TCR library. To make TCR beta libraries, researchers used iRepertoire HTBI primers and Arm-PCR of CDR3 regions. TCRdb reprocessed the multiplex PCR reads with MiXCR, giving one entry per CDR3 protein. The table records roughly 510,000 distinct CDR3 sequences, about 16% of them present only once. The same data also contributed to another study, on T cells in Graves' hyperthyroidism and ophthalmopathy.

Sequenced material: peripheral blood mononuclear cells (PBMCs), taken at new diagnosis, from a patient treated with antithyroid drugs. The receptors stem from a young man with Graves disease.

This clonotype was counted many times. The chain recombines TRBV18 with TRBJ1-1, with D uncertain. Trimming stripped 3 bases from V and 1 base from J, with 9 bases between. Germline-derived CDR1 and CDR2 are KGHSH and LQKENI. The CDR3 length is 14 residues. CDR3 residues: CASSPQTQNTEAFF. The CDR3 DNA reads as TGTGCCAGCTCACCCCAAACACAGAACACTGAAGCTTTCTTT.

This clonotype showed up just a few times. The CDR3 sequence: CASSPLGRRYEQYF. DNA of the CDR3: TGTGCCAGCAGCCCCCTGGGCCGACGCTACGAGCAGTACTTC. The chain uses TRBV27 and TRBJ2-7, with D unresolved. The CDR3 spans 14 residues. V was trimmed by 6 bases and J by 3 bases, leaving 15 bases between them. CDR1 MNHEY and CDR2 SMNVEV come from the germline V gene (reference sequence).

This clonotype was seen repeatedly, ten times or more. The chain recombines TRBV7-9 with TRBJ2-7; D is possibly TRBD2 (6 bases). Germline V lookup: CDR1 SEHNR, CDR2 FQNEAQ (reference sequence). The CDR3 contains 13 residues. V was trimmed by 6 bases and J by 0 bases, leaving 9 bases between them. Here the CDR3 reads CASRRGDSYEQYF. The CDR3 DNA reads as TGTGCCAGCAGGCGCGGGGACTCCTACGAGCAGTACTTC.

The count of this clonotype is one. The genes are TRBV5-4 and TRBJ2-1; 8 nucleotides match TRBD2. With V trimmed by 4 bases and J by 0 bases, 6 bases remained unmatched. There are 16 residues in the CDR3. CDR1 and CDR2 from the germline V gene are SGHNT and YYREEE (reference sequence). In nucleotides, the CDR3 is TGTGCCAGCAGCGTACGGCTAGCGGGCTCCTACAATGAGCAGTTCTTC. This sequence encodes CASSVRLAGSYNEQFF.

This clonotype was counted at least ten times. This chain links TRBV11-1 with TRBJ2-1; D is unclear. The V end lost 0 bases, the J end lost 3 bases, and 12 bases lay between the germline ends. CDR1 and CDR2 from the germline V gene are SGHAT and FQDESV (reference sequence). The CDR3 spans 16 residues. CDR3 coding DNA: TGTGCCAGCAGCTTAGCGAGTAGTGGGATCTACAATGAGCAGTTCTTC. It specifies CASSLASSGIYNEQFF.

In its sample, this clonotype was seen many times. J is TRBJ1-1 and V is TRBV28; 8 positions agree with TRBD1. V trimming: 5 bases; J trimming: 7 bases; junction bases outside the gene matches: 12. Germline V gives CDR1 MDHEN, CDR2 SYDVKM. This CDR3 is built from 15 residues. The CDR3: CASSQGQGPRSEAFF. CDR3 DNA: TGTGCCAGCAGTCAAGGACAGGGCCCTAGGAGTGAAGCTTTCTTT.

This clonotype came up many times. The V and J genes are TRBV6-2 or TRBV6-3 and TRBJ2-3, with D hard to call. The V and J ends lost 5 bases and 2 bases respectively, with 11 bases between them. The CDR3 is 14 amino acids. Germline CDR1 is MNHEY and CDR2 is SVGEGT. In DNA form, the CDR3 reads TGTGCCAGCAGTGATACCCTCCCCACAGATACGCAGTATTTT. This encodes CASSDTLPTDTQYF.

This clonotype was seen a handful of times. The J gene is TRBJ1-5, the V gene TRBV6-1, with unresolved D. Trimming took 3 bases from V and 9 from J, leaving 15 bases between them. CDR1 and CDR2 (germline): MNHNS, SASEGT. This CDR3 region has 14 residues. The CDR3 is CASSDPPTTPPQHF. CDR3 sequence (DNA): TGTGCCAGCAGTGACCCCCCGACAACGCCGCCCCAGCATTTT.

CDR3 amino acids: CASSSRRATSYEQYF. CDR3 nucleotides: TGCGCCAGCAGCTCAAGGAGGGCCACCTCCTACGAGCAGTACTTC. This chain connects TRBV5-1 to TRBJ2-7; tentatively, D is TRBD2 (6 bases). From germline, CDR1 is SGHRS and CDR2 YFSETQ. There are 15 residues in the CDR3. V lost 3 bases, J lost 0 bases, and 13 bases lay in between.

The rearrangement links TRBV14 to TRBJ1-2; 7 positions agree with TRBD1. V gave up 0 bases and J gave up 7 bases; unmatched junction bases: 8. Germline CDR1 SGHDN, CDR2 FVKESK. The CDR3 has 15 amino acids. The CDR3 reads CASSQERTRGFGYTF. CDR3 DNA: TGTGCCAGCAGCCAAGAGAGAACCAGGGGGTTTGGCTACACCTTC.

This clonotype came up many times. The chain has TRBV3-1 and TRBJ1-1; D remains ambiguous. The germline gives CDR1 LGHDT, CDR2 YNNKEL (reference sequence). The CDR3 runs to 11 residues. V was pared by 1 base and J by 5 bases, with 2 bases between. The CDR3 spells CASSQATEAFF. In DNA, the CDR3 is TGTGCCAGCAGCCAAGCAACTGAAGCTTTCTTT.

This clonotype was seen more than once but under ten times. The rearrangement joins TRBV5-1 to TRBJ1-1; perhaps TRBD1 as D (6 bases). V was pared by 2 bases and J by 3 bases, with 11 bases between. Germline-derived CDR1 and CDR2 are SGHRS and YFSETQ. The CDR3 loop spans 14 amino acids. The CDR3 DNA sequence: TGCGCCAGCAGCTTCAGGGGTCGGGACACTGAAGCTTTCTTT. It codes for CASSFRGRDTEAFF.

This clonotype was counted ten times or more. The rearrangement joins TRBV11-3 to TRBJ2-6; the D is unclear. Looked up from germline, CDR1 is SGHNT and CDR2 is YENEEA. The V gene lost 1 base and the J gene lost 0 bases, with 1 base spanning the gap. The CDR3 covers 14 residues. DNA for the CDR3: TGTGCCAGCAGCTTAGCCTCTGGGGCCAACGTCCTGACTTTC. It specifies CASSLASGANVLTF.

This clonotype was observed a handful of times. The chain uses TRBV10-2 and TRBJ1-1; no firm D call. V lost 10 bases and J 3 bases, leaving 15 bases between the germline ends. The CDR3 has 13 amino acids. Germline V lookup: CDR1 WSHSY, CDR2 SAAADI. The DNA for the CDR3 is TGCGCCATCCAGGAAGACTTCGACACTGAAGCTTTCTTT. As protein: CAIQEDFDTEAFF.

This clonotype turned up a few times. This chain uses TRBV20-1 with TRBJ2-3, with 16 bases fitting TRBD2. The V gene end was trimmed by 3 bases and the J gene end by 3 bases; junction bases not matched to a gene: 6. CDR3 length equals 17 residues. CDR1 and CDR2 from the germline V gene are DFQATT and SNEGSKA (reference sequence). CDR3 bases: TGCAGTGCTAGGGGACTAGCGGGAGGGCCTAAGACAGATACGCAGTATTTT. Amino acid sequence: CSARGLAGGPKTDTQYF.

Ten or more counts support this clonotype. The chain carries TRBV28 and TRBJ2-2; D is ambiguous. Germline CDR1 MDHEN, CDR2 SYDVKM. CDR3 length: 14 amino acids. V gave up 2 bases and J gave up 5 bases, with 9 bases separating them. DNA for the CDR3: TGTGCCAGCAGTTTAGGGCAGCTGACCGGGGAGCTGTTTTTT. This sequence encodes CASSLGQLTGELFF.

This rearrangement joins TRBV19 to TRBJ1-2; 10 positions agree with TRBD1. The CDR3 runs 15 residues. Germline-derived CDR1 and CDR2 are LNHDA and SQIVND (reference sequence). Germline trimming cut 9 bases from V and 4 bases from J; bases unmatched to any gene: 11. CDR3 in DNA: TGTGCCAGCCGGGACAGGGGAGCGGTTAGCTATGGCTACACCTTC. Amino acid sequence: CASRDRGAVSYGYTF. The full variable domain, completed using reference TRBV19 and TRBJ1-2, is DGGITQSPKYLFRKEGQNVTLSCEQNLNHDAMYWYRQDPGQGLRLIYYSQIVNDFQKGDIAEGYSVSREKKESFPLTVTSAQKNPTAFYLCASRDRGAVSYGYTFGSGTRLTVV.

This chain links TRBV6-1 with TRBJ2-1, with 7 positions matching TRBD2. The germline V gene encodes CDR1 MNHNS and CDR2 SASEGT. The V and J ends lost 5 bases and 9 bases, in that order; junction bases with no gene match: 7. The CDR3 is 13 residues long. The CDR3 nucleotides are TGTGCCAGCAGTCCCCCTAGCGGCCGTGAGCAGTTCTTC. It encodes CASSPPSGREQFF.

This clonotype was observed many times. V gene TRBV7-9 combines with J gene TRBJ1-1, with D tentatively TRBD1 (5 bases). V lost 3 bases, J lost 2 bases, and 10 bases lay in between. Looked up from germline, CDR1 is SEHNR and CDR2 is FQNEAQ (reference sequence). The CDR3 consists of 14 residues. Here the CDR3 reads CASSFSRANTEAFF. For the CDR3, the DNA is TGTGCCAGCAGCTTTAGCAGGGCCAACACTGAAGCTTTCTTT.

This clonotype was counted between two and nine times. The chain recombines TRBV6-1 with TRBJ1-1; unclear D gene. V was pared by 6 bases and J by 4 bases, with 18 bases between. From germline, CDR1 is MNHNS and CDR2 SASEGT. This CDR3 is built from 15 residues. CDR3 sequence: CASRNPGLAVTEAFF. For the CDR3, the DNA is TGTGCCAGCAGGAACCCGGGCCTTGCAGTCACTGAAGCTTTCTTT.

The chain links TRBV5-5 to TRBJ2-3; the match to TRBD2 covers 8 bases. V dropped 0 bases and J dropped 4; count of bases not matched to a gene: 7. Germline values: CDR1 SGHKS, CDR2 YYEKEE (reference sequence). CDR3 length: 16 amino acids. The DNA of the CDR3 is TGTGCCAGCAGCTTGGGAACGGGACTAGGGTCAGATACGCAGTATTTT. Amino acid sequence: CASSLGTGLGSDTQYF.

This clonotype has only a few counts. The rearrangement uses TRBV28 and TRBJ2-5; D perhaps matches TRBD2 (6 bases). This CDR3 contains 13 residues. V dropped 5 bases and J dropped 5 bases, with 12 bases sitting between them. The germline CDR1 and CDR2 sequences are MDHEN and SYDVKM. Here the CDR3 reads CASSVPGAETQYF. The CDR3 bases are TGTGCCAGCAGTGTCCCGGGAGCCGAGACCCAGTACTTC.

The chain employs TRBV9 and TRBJ2-7; maybe TRBD2 (5 bases). Trimming removed 0 bases from V and 0 bases from J, with 13 bases in between. The CDR3 covers 16 residues. Per germline, CDR1 SGDLS and CDR2 YYNGEE. As DNA, the CDR3 is TGTGCCAGCAGCGTAGAGTCTAGCAGGAGCTCCTACGAGCAGTACTTC. It is translated as CASSVESSRSSYEQYF.

This clonotype has a count of ten or more. The chain has TRBV19 and TRBJ2-1; 11 nucleotides agree with TRBD2. From germline, CDR1 is LNHDA and CDR2 SQIVND (reference sequence). CDR3 length equals 16 residues. The trim removed 4 bases at V and 2 bases at J, leaving 4 bases unmatched. The CDR3 protein is CASSTPGLAAYNEQFF. Here the CDR3 DNA reads TGTGCCAGTAGTACGCCGGGACTAGCGGCCTACAATGAGCAGTTCTTC.

The sample holds many counts of this clonotype. V gene TRBV11-2 combines with J gene TRBJ1-5; D is unresolved. Per germline, CDR1 SGHAT and CDR2 FQNNGV. This CDR3 spans 13 amino acids. V lost 4 bases and J 5 bases, leaving 9 bases between the germline ends. The CDR3 protein is CASSSSHDQPQHF. CDR3 nucleotides: TGTGCCAGCAGCTCCTCCCACGATCAGCCCCAGCATTTT.

This clonotype came up many times. The rearrangement links TRBV10-3 to TRBJ2-1; TRBD2 aligns across 13 bases. Germline V CDR1 and CDR2: ENHRY, SYGVKD. The CDR3 is made up of 16 amino acids. The V and J ends lost 10 bases and 0 bases, in that order; junction bases with no gene match: 6. This CDR3 reads CASRTSGSVSYNEQFF. The DNA of the CDR3 is TGTGCCAGCAGGACTAGCGGGAGCGTCTCCTACAATGAGCAGTTCTTC.

This clonotype is a singleton in its sample. The genes are TRBV9 and TRBJ2-2; 7 bases line up with TRBD2. The CDR3 runs to 16 residues. V lost 6 bases to trimming and J lost 7 bases; unmatched junction nucleotides: 15. Per the germline V gene, CDR1 is SGDLS and CDR2 is YYNGEE. For the CDR3, the DNA is TGTGCCAGCACCCAAAGCGGGACCCCTCGGATCGGGGAGCTGTTTTTT. Translation: CASTQSGTPRIGELFF.